This TCR beta chain originates from a study of T cells in Graves' hyperthyroidism and ophthalmopathy. Amplified TCR beta CDR3 regions derived from RNA transcripts. In the first-round RT-PCR of the TCR CDR3, the HTBI primer set was used. TCRdb re-analysed the multiplex PCR reads in MiXCR, keeping a single row per CDR3 protein. Here the sample spans 550,000 to 600,000 distinct CDR3 sequences, roughly 46% being singletons. Thyroid ultrasound, orbital computed tomography, clinical symptoms, and serum thyroxine and TRAb underpinned diagnoses. There are 12 residues in the CDR3. Germline V gene data show CDR1 as DFQATT and CDR2 as SNEGSKA (reference sequence). Between the trimmed V and J ends, which lost 2 bases and 6 bases, there was a span of 8 bases.

The sample taken for sequencing was peripheral blood or thyroid tissue (not recorded which). The chain combines TRBV20-1 with TRBJ1-5; D is undetermined. This TCR came from an adult woman with Graves' disease, either hyperthyroidism or ophthalmopathy (not recorded which). The CDR3 coding sequence is TGCAGTGCTAGAAGAACGGGTCAGCCCCAGCATTTT. Its protein product is CSARRTGQPQHF.